This TCR beta chain was documented in a study of T cell changes during pregnancy in multiple sclerosis. Per germline, CDR1 SGHRS and CDR2 YFSETQ. V dropped 0 bases and J dropped 0 bases, with 3 bases sitting between them. The length of the CDR3 is 13 residues. Some clones are missing from TCRdb's copy, which holds only in-frame ones; the method was immunoSEQ multiplex PCR. The table records 70,000 to 80,000 clones, about 93% of them present only once. This chain connects TRBV5-1 to TRBJ1-1; D remains unclear. The sequencing used peripheral blood, collected in the first trimester of pregnancy. The receptor's source is a female donor with multiple sclerosis, enrolled in a pregnancy study. The CDR3 protein is CASSLDMNTEAFF. The CDR3 DNA is TGCGCCAGCAGCTTGGACATGAACACTGAAGCTTTCTTT.